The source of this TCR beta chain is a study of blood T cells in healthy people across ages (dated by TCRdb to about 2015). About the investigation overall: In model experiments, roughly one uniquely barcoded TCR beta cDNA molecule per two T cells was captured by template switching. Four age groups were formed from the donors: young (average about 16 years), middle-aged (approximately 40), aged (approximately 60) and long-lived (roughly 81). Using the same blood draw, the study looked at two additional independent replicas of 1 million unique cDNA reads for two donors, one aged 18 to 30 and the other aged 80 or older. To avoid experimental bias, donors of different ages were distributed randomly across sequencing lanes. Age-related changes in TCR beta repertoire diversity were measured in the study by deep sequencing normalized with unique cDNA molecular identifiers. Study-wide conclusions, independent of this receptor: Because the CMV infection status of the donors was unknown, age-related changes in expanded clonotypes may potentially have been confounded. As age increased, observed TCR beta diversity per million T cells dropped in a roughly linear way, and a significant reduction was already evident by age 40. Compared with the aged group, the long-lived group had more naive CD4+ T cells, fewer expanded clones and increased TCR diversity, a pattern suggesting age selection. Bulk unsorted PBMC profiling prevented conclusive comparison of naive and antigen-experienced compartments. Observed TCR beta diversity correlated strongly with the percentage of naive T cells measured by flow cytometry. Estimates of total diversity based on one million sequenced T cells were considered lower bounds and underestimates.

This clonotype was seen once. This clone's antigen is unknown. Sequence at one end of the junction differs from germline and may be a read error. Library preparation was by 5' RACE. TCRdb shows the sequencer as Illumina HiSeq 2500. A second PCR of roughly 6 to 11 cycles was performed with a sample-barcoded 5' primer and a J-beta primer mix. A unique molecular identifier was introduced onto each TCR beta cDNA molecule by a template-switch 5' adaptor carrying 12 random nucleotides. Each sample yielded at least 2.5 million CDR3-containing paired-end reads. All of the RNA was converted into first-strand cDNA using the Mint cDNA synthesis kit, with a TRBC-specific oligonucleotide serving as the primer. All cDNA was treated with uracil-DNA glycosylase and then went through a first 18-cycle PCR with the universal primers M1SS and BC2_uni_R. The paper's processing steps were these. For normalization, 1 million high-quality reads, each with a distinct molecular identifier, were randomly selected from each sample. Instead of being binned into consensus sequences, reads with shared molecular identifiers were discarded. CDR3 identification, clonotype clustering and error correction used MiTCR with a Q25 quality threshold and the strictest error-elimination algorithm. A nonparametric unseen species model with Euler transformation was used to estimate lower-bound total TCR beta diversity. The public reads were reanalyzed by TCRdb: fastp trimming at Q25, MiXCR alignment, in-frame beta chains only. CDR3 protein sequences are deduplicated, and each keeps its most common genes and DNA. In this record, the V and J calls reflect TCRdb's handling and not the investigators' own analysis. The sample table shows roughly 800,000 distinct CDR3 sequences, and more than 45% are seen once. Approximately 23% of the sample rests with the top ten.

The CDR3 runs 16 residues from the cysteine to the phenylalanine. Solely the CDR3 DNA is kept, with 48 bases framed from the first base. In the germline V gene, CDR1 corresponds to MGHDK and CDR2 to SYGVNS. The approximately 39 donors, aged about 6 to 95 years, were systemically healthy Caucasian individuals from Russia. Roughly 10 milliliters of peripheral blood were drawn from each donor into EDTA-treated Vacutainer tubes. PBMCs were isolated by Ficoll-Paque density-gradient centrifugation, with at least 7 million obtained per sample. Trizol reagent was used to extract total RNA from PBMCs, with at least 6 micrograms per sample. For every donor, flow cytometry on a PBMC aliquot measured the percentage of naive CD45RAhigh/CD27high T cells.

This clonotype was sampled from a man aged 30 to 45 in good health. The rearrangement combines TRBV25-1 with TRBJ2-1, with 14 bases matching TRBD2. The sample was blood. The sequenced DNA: TGTGCCAGCAGTGGGGGACTAGCGGGAGCTTTCAATGGGCAGTTCTTC. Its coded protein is CASSGGLAGAFNGQFF.